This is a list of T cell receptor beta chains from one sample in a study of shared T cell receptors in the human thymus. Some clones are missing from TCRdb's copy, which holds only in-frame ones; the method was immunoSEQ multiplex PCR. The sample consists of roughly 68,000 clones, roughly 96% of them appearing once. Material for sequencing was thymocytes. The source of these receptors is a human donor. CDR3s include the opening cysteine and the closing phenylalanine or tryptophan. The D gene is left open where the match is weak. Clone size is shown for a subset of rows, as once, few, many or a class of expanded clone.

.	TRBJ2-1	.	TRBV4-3	TGCGCCAGCAGCCAAGATTTTTGGCCATACAATGAGCAGTTCTTC	CASSQDFWPYNEQFF
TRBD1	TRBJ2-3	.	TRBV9	TGTGCCAGCAGCGTAAGGTACAGGGGGGATTTTGATACGCAGTATTTT	CASSVRYRGDFDTQYF
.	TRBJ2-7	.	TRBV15	TGTGCCACCAGCAGAGTTCTTGGGGTCCGGGACAAAGTCACCTACGAGCAGTACTTC	CATSRVLGVRDKVTYEQYF
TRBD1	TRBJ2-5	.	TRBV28	TGTGCCAGCAGCTCGACCCCCGAGTCGATAACCACAGGGGGCGGTCGGACCCAGTACTTC	CASSSTPESITTGGGRTQYF
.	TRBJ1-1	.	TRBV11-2	TGTGCCAGCAGCTCGAAACAGGGAAAAGGAAACACTGAAGCTTTCTTT	CASSSKQGKGNTEAFF
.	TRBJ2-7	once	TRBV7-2	TGTGCCAGCAGCTTAGTCGGCACAGCTTACGAGCAGTACTTC	CASSLVGTAYEQYF
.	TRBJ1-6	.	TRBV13	TGTGCCAGCAGCTTAGGGGAAGGCTCCTATAATTCACCCCTCCACTTT	CASSLGEGSYNSPLHF
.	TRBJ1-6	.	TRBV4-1	TGCGCCAGCAGCCAAGGGAGTCCCAGGGAGAGTTCGTTTGCACCCCTCCACTTT	CASSQGSPRESSFAPLHF
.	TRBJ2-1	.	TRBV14	TGTGCCAGCAGCCAAGATGGGGTGGTCTGGACCTCCTACAATGAGCAGTTCTTC	CASSQDGVVWTSYNEQFF
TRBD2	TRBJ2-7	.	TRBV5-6	TGTGCCAGCAGCTTTAAACTAGCGGGGGACGAGCAGTACTTC	CASSFKLAGDEQYF
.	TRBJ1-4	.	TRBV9	TGTGCCAGCAGCGTAGGCAGGTTGGCGGATAATGAAAAACTGTTTTTT	CASSVGRLADNEKLFF
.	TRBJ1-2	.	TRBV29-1	TGCAGCGTTGGGGGGGAAAAAGGGACCTGGGATTATGGCTACACCTTC	CSVGGEKGTWDYGYTF
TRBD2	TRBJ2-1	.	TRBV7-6	TGTGCCAGCAGCTCAAAACCGACGACTAGCGGGGGACTGCGGCATGAGCAGTTCTTC	CASSSKPTTSGGLRHEQFF
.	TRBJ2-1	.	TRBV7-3	TGTGCCAGCAGCCCGAGGGGCGAGACACATCTCCACAATGAGCAGTTCTTC	CASSPRGETHLHNEQFF
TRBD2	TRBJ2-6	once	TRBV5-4	TGTGCCAGCAGAGGGCGGGGGGGCGACTCTGGGGCCAACGTCCTGACTTTC	CASRGRGGDSGANVLTF
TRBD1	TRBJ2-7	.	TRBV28	TGTGCCAGCAGTTTCCCTCACCGGGACAGGGGGCTTCAGTACGAGCAGTACTTC	CASSFPHRDRGLQYEQYF
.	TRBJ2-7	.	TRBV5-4	TGTGCCAGCAGCACTCATGATCCGGACAGACAAGACTCCTACGAGCAGTACTTC	CASSTHDPDRQDSYEQYF
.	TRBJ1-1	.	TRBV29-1	TGCAGCGTCGCCGAATCGGGCTCTGAAGCTTTCTTT	CSVAESGSEAFF
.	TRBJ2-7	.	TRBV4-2	TGTGCCAGCAGCCCCCAAGGGAGCACCTACGAGCAGTACTTC	CASSPQGSTYEQYF
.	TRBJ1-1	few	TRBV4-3	TGCGCCAGCAGCCAGGACATGAACACTGAAGCTTTCTTT	CASSQDMNTEAFF